The 24 T cell receptor beta chains below were found in one sample sequenced in a study of T cells in Graves' hyperthyroidism and ophthalmopathy. TCR beta CDR3 regions were amplified from RNA transcripts. HTBI primers were the set used in a first-round RT-PCR of the TCR CDR3. TCRdb itself ran the multiplex PCR reads through MiXCR, one entry per CDR3 protein. Seen here are roughly 500,000 distinct CDR3 sequences, about 45% observed once, and the top ten hold 15% to 20%. The sample taken for sequencing was peripheral blood or thyroid tissue (not recorded which). Receptors originate from an adult woman with Graves' disease, either hyperthyroidism or ophthalmopathy (not recorded which).

This rearrangement joins TRBV2 to TRBJ1-5, with no clear D. In germline, CDR1 is SNHLY, CDR2 FYNNEI. CDR3 length equals 11 residues. V lost 11 bases, J lost 7 bases, and 12 bases lay in between. For the CDR3, the DNA is TGTGCCCGCGTTCGGGGACAGCCCCAGCATTTT. Residues: CARVRGQPQHF.

The chain employs TRBV7-2 and TRBJ2-7; 7 bases are a match to TRBD1. The germline gives CDR1 SGHTA, CDR2 FQGNSA. The CDR3 has 15 amino acids. J was trimmed by 0 bases and V by 3 bases; bases with no gene match: 5. For the CDR3, the DNA is TGTGCCAGCAGCTTCAGGGGGACCCGCTCCTACGAGCAGTACTTC. Encoded protein: CASSFRGTRSYEQYF. Combining the CDR3 with reference TRBV7-2 and TRBJ2-7 gives the whole variable domain GAGVSQSPSNKVTEKGKDVELRCDPISGHTALYWYRQSLGQGLEFLIYFQGNSAPDKSGLPSDRFSAERTGGSVSTLTIQRTQQEDSAVYLCASSFRGTRSYEQYFGPGTRLTVT.

This clonotype has ten or more counts. The chain combines TRBV9 with TRBJ1-3, with D possibly matching TRBD1 (5 bases). Germline CDR1 is SGDLS and CDR2 is YYNGEE. Between the trimmed V and J ends, which lost 4 bases and 4 bases, there was a span of 12 bases. The CDR3 runs to 14 residues. CDR3 in DNA: TGTGCCAGCAGCCTTGGGGGGGACGGAAACACCATATATTTT. It specifies CASSLGGDGNTIYF.

In this sample, this clonotype turned up many times. This chain connects TRBV15 to TRBJ1-5, with 8 positions matching TRBD1. CDR1 and CDR2 (germline): LNHNV, YYDKDF (reference sequence). V was clipped by 2 bases and J by 3 bases; unmatched bases: 15. The CDR3 sequence is 19 residues long. The CDR3 reads CATSRNRGGPELPNQPQHF. In DNA form, the CDR3 reads TGTGCCACCAGCAGAAACAGGGGGGGTCCCGAGCTGCCCAATCAGCCCCAGCATTTT. The full variable domain, rest sourced from reference TRBV15 and TRBJ1-5, is DAMVIQNPRYQVTQFGKPVTLSCSQTLNHNVMYWYQQKSSQAPKLLFHYYDKDFNNEADTPDNFQSRRPNTSFCFLDIRSPGLGDTAMYLCATSRNRGGPELPNQPQHFGDGTRLSIL.

The chain employs TRBV19 and TRBJ2-2; D is ambiguous. The CDR3 has 10 residues. Germline CDR1 LNHDA, CDR2 SQIVND (reference sequence). V dropped 7 bases and J dropped 9 bases, with 6 bases sitting between them. CDR3: CASNDRELFF. The CDR3 DNA is TGTGCCAGTAACGACCGGGAGCTGTTTTTT.

This clonotype was seen at least ten times. This sequence joins TRBV19 and TRBJ1-1; tentatively, D is TRBD1 (5 bases). The germline CDR1 and CDR2 sequences are LNHDA and SQIVND (reference sequence). The CDR3 spans 15 residues. Trimming cost V 4 bases and J 0 bases, with 12 bases left between them. DNA of the CDR3: TGTGCCAGTAGTAGGGGCAGAACCTTGAACACTGAAGCTTTCTTT. Its translation is CASSRGRTLNTEAFF.

Many counts were recorded for this clonotype. The chain recombines TRBV20-1 with TRBJ1-5; D is unresolved. Germline V CDR1 and CDR2: DFQATT, SNEGSKA (reference sequence). CDR3 length equals 15 residues. Trimming pared 3 bases from V and 2 bases from J, leaving 14 bases between. This CDR3 reads CSASSVGSRNQPQHF. CDR3 in DNA: TGCAGTGCTAGTAGCGTGGGGTCCCGCAATCAGCCCCAGCATTTT.

As regards this clonotype: Its ends do not fully match the called genes, so a read error is possible. This sequence joins TRBV10-2 and TRBJ2-2, with D tentatively TRBD2 (5 bases). The CDR3 is 14 residues long. Looked up from germline, CDR1 is WSHSY and CDR2 is SAAADI. This CDR3 is CASSELGRAGELFF. The CDR3 DNA reads as TGCGCCAGCAGCGAGTTAGGGCGGGCCGGGGAGCTGTTTTTT.

This chain joins TRBV7-9 and TRBJ2-7; 10 bases are a match to TRBD2. V shed 5 bases and J 3 bases; nucleotides not matched to a gene: 4. The CDR3 has 14 amino acids. CDR1 is SEHNR and CDR2 is FQNEAQ in the germline V gene (reference sequence). The CDR3 nucleotides are TGTGCCAGCAGCAAAATAGCGGGAGGCTACGAGCAGTACTTC. Amino acids: CASSKIAGGYEQYF.

This CDR3 reads CASSDSTGGSTSGANVLTF. The CDR3, as DNA: TGTGCCAGCAGTGACTCGACGGGGGGATCTACCTCTGGGGCCAACGTCCTGACTTTC. This sequence joins TRBV6-4 and TRBJ2-6; 7 bases line up with TRBD2. Germline V gives CDR1 MRHNA, CDR2 SNTAGT. The CDR3 spans 19 residues. V was clipped by 0 bases and J by 0 bases; unmatched bases: 8.

This clonotype occurred a few times. A read error may account for a junction end that differs from germline. This sequence joins TRBV10-3 and TRBJ2-7; the match to TRBD2 covers 8 bases. The CDR3 has 15 amino acids. Looked up from germline, CDR1 is ENHRY and CDR2 is SYGVKD. The chain's CDR3 is CASSSRLATSYEQYF. The CDR3 coding sequence is TGTGCCAGCAGTTCTCGACTAGCGACATCCTACGAGCAGTACTTC.

This clonotype was counted only a few times. This clone may be a read error of a much larger clone one base away. The chain carries TRBV7-2 and TRBJ1-3; no clear D. The CDR3 consists of 17 residues. Germline values: CDR1 SGHTA, CDR2 FQGNSA. The CDR3 DNA follows: TGTGCCAGCAGCTCGTTCCGGGCCGGGAGTTCTGGAAACACCGTATATTTT. Translation gives CASSSFRAGSSGNTVYF.

The rearrangement uses TRBV20-1 and TRBJ1-6; 7 bases match TRBD1. The V gene's germline CDR1 is DFQATT and CDR2 SNEGSKA (reference sequence). The junction had 9 bases not matched to a gene; V was cut back by 3 bases and J by 10 bases. This CDR3 comprises 14 residues. The CDR3 DNA follows: TGCAGTGCTAGTGAGGGGGCCGAAGTATCACCCCTCCACTTT. Residues: CSASEGAEVSPLHF.

The CDR3 spells CASSGRQGAGANEQYF. In DNA form, the CDR3 reads TGTGCCAGCAGCGGTCGGCAGGGAGCTGGGGCCAACGAGCAGTACTTC. The rearrangement links TRBV9 to TRBJ2-7; D may be TRBD1 or TRBD2 (5 bases each). Germline V CDR1 and CDR2: SGDLS, YYNGEE. The CDR3 extends over 16 amino acids. V dropped 3 bases and J dropped 5 bases, with 21 bases sitting between them.

This clonotype was found many times. The chain uses TRBV3-1 and TRBJ1-2; TRBD1 matches 8 bases. The CDR3 length is 14 residues. From germline, CDR1 is LGHDT and CDR2 YNNKEL (reference sequence). Trimming removed 0 bases from V and 3 bases from J; junction bases left unmatched: 0. CDR3 DNA sequence: TGTGCCAGCAGCCAAGAGGACAGGGACTATGGCTACACCTTC. This translates into CASSQEDRDYGYTF.

In this sample, this clonotype turned up many times. The chain carries TRBV11-2 and TRBJ2-6; weak D call: TRBD1 (6 bases). In germline, CDR1 is SGHAT, CDR2 FQNNGV. This CDR3 is 21 amino acids long. The germline V and J ends were trimmed by 3 bases and 1 base, with 25 bases remaining between them. CDR3 sequence reads: CASSLDRYRLADPSGANVLTF. In DNA form, the CDR3 reads TGTGCCAGCAGCTTGGACAGATATAGGCTAGCCGATCCTTCTGGGGCCAACGTCCTGACTTTC.

The chain carries TRBV20-1 and TRBJ1-4; the match to TRBD1 covers 8 bases. Germline CDR1 DFQATT, CDR2 SNEGSKA (reference sequence). V lost 6 bases to trimming and J lost 2 bases; unmatched junction nucleotides: 11. CDR3 length: 16 amino acids. The CDR3 sequence: CSAVTRGRRTNEKLFF. In nucleotides, the CDR3 is TGCAGTGCCGTAACCAGGGGGCGCAGGACTAATGAAAAACTGTTTTTT.

The genes are TRBV7-2 and TRBJ1-5, with 10 bases lining up with TRBD1. J was trimmed by 6 bases and V by 0 bases; bases with no gene match: 5. The CDR3 totals 16 residues. Germline V gene lookup returns CDR1 SGHTA and CDR2 FQGNSA. The CDR3 region is CASSLAGTGVLQPQHF. CDR3 coding DNA: TGTGCCAGCAGCTTAGCCGGGACAGGGGTCCTTCAGCCCCAGCATTTT. Complete variable domain (other parts from reference TRBV7-2 and TRBJ1-5): GAGVSQSPSNKVTEKGKDVELRCDPISGHTALYWYRQSLGQGLEFLIYFQGNSAPDKSGLPSDRFSAERTGGSVSTLTIQRTQQEDSAVYLCASSLAGTGVLQPQHFGDGTRLSIL.

The CDR3 region has the DNA TGTGCCAGCAGTGAAGGGGTTTCGGCAAGGACAGGGAGTGGAGGCTACACCTTC. As protein: CASSEGVSARTGSGGYTF. The chain joins TRBV25-1 to TRBJ1-2; 8 bases agree with TRBD1. The CDR3 length is 18 residues. With 2 bases clipped from V and 8 bases from J, the junction kept 19 bases outside the gene matches. The germline V gene has CDR1 MGHDK and CDR2 SYGVNS.

This clonotype was detected a few times. The J gene is TRBJ1-5, the V gene TRBV12-3 or TRBV12-4; TRBD1 matches at 8 bases. Trimming took 6 bases from V and 5 from J; bases not matched to a gene: 12. The CDR3 consists of 16 residues. The CDR3 spells CASRGLQGDMDQPQHF. Here the CDR3 DNA reads TGTGCCAGCAGGGGGTTACAGGGGGATATGGATCAGCCCCAGCATTTT.

This chain uses TRBV2 with TRBJ2-5, with D possibly TRBD1 on 5 matching bases. The CDR3 has 13 amino acids. V gave up 6 bases and J gave up 5 bases, with 13 bases separating them. The germline gives CDR1 SNHLY, CDR2 FYNNEI. CDR3 region: CASSPRGSETQYF. DNA for the CDR3: TGTGCCAGCAGCCCAAGGGGATCGGAGACCCAGTACTTC.

The table lists this clonotype with many counts. J is TRBJ2-2 and V is TRBV20-1; D not resolved. Germline CDR1 and CDR2: DFQATT and SNEGSKA (reference sequence). Trimming took off 3 bases at V and 3 bases at J, with 2 bases between the two ends. The CDR3 is made up of 11 amino acids. Here the CDR3 reads CSARYTGELFF. The DNA for the CDR3 is TGCAGTGCTAGGTACACCGGGGAGCTGTTTTTT.

V usage is TRBV7-9 and J usage is TRBJ1-1; D is ambiguous. Trimming shortened V by 5 bases and J by 6 bases, and 19 bases separated the two germline ends. Germline V gene sequence: CDR1 SEHNR, CDR2 FQNEAQ (reference sequence). The CDR3 is made up of 15 amino acids. Here the CDR3 DNA reads TGTGCCAGCAGCACCGAGGCGGCCCCGGTCCCTGAAGCTTTCTTT. It encodes CASSTEAAPVPEAFF.

This clonotype came up many times. CDR3 protein: CASSQVGGEQYF. In DNA form, the CDR3 reads TGTGCCAGCAGCCAAGTAGGAGGCGAGCAGTACTTC. The chain is built from TRBV3-1 and TRBJ2-7; D might be TRBD2 (5 bases). Trimming took 1 base from V and 6 from J, leaving 7 bases between them. Germline CDR1 reads LGHDT; CDR2 reads YNNKEL (reference sequence). The CDR3 contains 12 residues.